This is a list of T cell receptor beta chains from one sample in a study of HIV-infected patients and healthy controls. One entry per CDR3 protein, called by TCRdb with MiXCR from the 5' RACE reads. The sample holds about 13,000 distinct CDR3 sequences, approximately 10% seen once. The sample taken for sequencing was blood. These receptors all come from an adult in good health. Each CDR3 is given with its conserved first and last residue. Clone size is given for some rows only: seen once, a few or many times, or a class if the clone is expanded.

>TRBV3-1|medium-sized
CASSQDSGQTKAFF
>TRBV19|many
CASSLGTSPHTQYF
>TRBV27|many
CASSSERTLGTEAFF
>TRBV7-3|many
CASSLLSDGEQFF
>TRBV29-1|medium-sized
CSVLGAEKLFF
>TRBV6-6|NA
CASSPSATNEKLFF
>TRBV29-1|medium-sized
CSVDGAGGYNEQFF
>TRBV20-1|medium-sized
CSASPTSVYSYEQYF
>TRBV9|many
CASSVDGRDTQYF
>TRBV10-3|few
CAISRVADHEQFF
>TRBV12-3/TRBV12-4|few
CASSFGPSGSDTQYF
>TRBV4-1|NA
CASSRPLAPEQFF
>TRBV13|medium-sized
CASSLGGGNEQFF
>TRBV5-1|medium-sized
CASSLDGSNQPQHF
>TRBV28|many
CASRRASGTYSYEQYF
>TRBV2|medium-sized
CASRTNFQETQYF
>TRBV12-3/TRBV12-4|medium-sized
CASSSPGLFHEQYF
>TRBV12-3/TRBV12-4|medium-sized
CASSPQGRMGYTF
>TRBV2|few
CASSDRRSSGNTIYF
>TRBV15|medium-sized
CATSGRTGSGNTIYF
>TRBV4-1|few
CASSQVREYYGYTF
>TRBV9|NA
CASSALAAQETQYF
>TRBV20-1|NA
CSAQDSYTGELFF
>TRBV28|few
CASRTGALNYGYTF
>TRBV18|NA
CASSPERTNYGYTF
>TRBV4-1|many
CASSQVSVGGTDTQYF
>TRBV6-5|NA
CASSSQGVEEKLFF
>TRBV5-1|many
CASSSLAGGPGAKNIQYF
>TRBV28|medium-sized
CASSLSRLRVGIRYYEQYF
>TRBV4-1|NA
CASSQDGRQLNEQFF